Given below is one TCR beta chain in context. The data are from a study of human T cells and chemical hapten exposure. On the study more broadly: Small pooled library volume differences mainly caused per-sample TCR yield variation.

Documented time point: healthy volunteer bleed at 2 weeks. Unseparated into fractions, whole blood served as the source from which total RNA was extracted. TCRdb re-called the RACE reads with MiXCR, one entry per CDR3 protein. Among 30,000 or so distinct CDR3 sequences listed, 7.4% were seen once. This receptor was identified in a human donor in good health. Some clones in this sample may be carry-over from other donors' samples. Sample: whole blood.

The CDR3 protein is CASSYGQGAKTQYF. The CDR3 DNA follows: TGTGCCAGCAGCTATGGACAGGGGGCGAAGACCCAGTACTTC. The V and J genes are TRBV12-3 or TRBV12-4 and TRBJ2-5; 11 nucleotides agree with TRBD1. V was clipped by 6 bases and J by 6 bases; unmatched bases: 6. The CDR3 has 14 residues.